A single T cell receptor (beta chain) is shown here with its context. The data are from a study of blood T cell repertoires in COVID-19. Data came from immunoSEQ multiplex PCR; TCRdb stores just in-frame clones and leaves some out. Of some 120,000 clones in the sample, roughly 80% are singletons; the top ten hold 5.5% to 7.5%. The germline V gene encodes CDR1 SGHRS and CDR2 YFSETQ. Trimming cost V 5 bases and J 8 bases; bases outside gene matches: 14. The CDR3 contains 18 residues. In Seattle, patients joined the study during active infection and were tracked longitudinally. The source is an elderly man with COVID-19, enrolled during active disease. The chain joins TRBV5-1 to TRBJ2-1, with 15 bases aligning to TRBD2. Sequenced material: peripheral blood. The CDR3 region is CASSNPGLAGGPGDEQFF. The CDR3 region has the DNA TGCGCCAGCAGTAACCCGGGACTAGCGGGAGGCCCGGGCGATGAGCAGTTCTTC.